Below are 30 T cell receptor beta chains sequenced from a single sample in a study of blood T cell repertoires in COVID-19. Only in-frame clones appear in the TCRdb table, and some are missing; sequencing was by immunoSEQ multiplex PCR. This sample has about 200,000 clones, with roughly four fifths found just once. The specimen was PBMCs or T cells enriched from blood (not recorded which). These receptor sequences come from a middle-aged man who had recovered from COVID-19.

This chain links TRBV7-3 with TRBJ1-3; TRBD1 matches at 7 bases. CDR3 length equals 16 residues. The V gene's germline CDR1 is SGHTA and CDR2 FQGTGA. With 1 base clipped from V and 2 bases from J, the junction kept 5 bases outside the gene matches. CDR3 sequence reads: CASSLNSQGAGNTIYF. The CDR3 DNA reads TGTGCCAGCAGCTTAAATAGCCAGGGGGCTGGAAACACCATATATTTT.

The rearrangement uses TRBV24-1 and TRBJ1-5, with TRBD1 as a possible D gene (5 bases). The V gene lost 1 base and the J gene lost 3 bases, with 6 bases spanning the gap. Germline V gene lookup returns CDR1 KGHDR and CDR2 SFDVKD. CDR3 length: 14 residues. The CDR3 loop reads CATSDLQDNQPQHF. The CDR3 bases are TGTGCCACCAGTGATTTACAGGACAATCAGCCCCAGCATTTT.

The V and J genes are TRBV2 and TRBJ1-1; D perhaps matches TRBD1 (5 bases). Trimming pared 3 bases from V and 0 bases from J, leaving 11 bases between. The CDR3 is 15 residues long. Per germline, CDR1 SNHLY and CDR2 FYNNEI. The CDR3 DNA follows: TGTGCCAGCAGTGACCCGACAGAGTTGAACACTGAAGCTTTCTTT. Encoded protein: CASSDPTELNTEAFF.

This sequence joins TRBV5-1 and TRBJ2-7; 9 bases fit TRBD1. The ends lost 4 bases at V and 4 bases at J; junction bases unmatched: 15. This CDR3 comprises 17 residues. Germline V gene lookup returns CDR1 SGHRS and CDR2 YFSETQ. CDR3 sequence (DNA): TGCGCCAGCAGCCCGGGGGCACAGGGGGCAGGAGTGTACGAGCAGTACTTC. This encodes CASSPGAQGAGVYEQYF.

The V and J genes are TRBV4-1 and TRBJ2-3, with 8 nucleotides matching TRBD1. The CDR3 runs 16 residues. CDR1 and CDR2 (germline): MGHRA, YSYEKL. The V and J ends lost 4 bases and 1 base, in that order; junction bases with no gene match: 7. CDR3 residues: CASSPLDRGGTDTQYF. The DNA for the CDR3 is TGCGCCAGCAGCCCCCTCGACAGGGGAGGCACAGATACGCAGTATTTT.

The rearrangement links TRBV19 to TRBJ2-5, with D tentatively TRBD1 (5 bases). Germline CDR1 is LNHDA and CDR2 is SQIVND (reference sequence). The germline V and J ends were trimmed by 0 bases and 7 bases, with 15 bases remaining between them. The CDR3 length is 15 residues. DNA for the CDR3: TGTGCCAGTAGTATAGATCGGATTAGTGGGGCGACCCAGTACTTC. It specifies CASSIDRISGATQYF.

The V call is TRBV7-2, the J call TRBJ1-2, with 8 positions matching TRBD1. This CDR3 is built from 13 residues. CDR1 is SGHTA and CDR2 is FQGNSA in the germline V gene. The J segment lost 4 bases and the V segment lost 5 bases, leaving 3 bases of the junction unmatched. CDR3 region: CASSVDRVYGYTF. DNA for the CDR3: TGTGCCAGCAGCGTGGACAGGGTCTATGGCTACACCTTC.

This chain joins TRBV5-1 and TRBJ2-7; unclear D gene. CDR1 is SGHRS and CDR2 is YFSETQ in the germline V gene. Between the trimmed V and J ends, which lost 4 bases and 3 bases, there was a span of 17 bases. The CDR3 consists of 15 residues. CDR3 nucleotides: TGCGCCAGCAGCCCGTGGCAGCGCTTAATCTACGAGCAGTACTTC. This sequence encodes CASSPWQRLIYEQYF. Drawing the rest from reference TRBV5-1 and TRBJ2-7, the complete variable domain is KAGVTQTPRYLIKTRGQQVTLSCSPISGHRSVSWYQQTPGQGLQFLFEYFSETQRNKGNFPGRFSGRQFSNSRSEMNVSTLELGDSALYLCASSPWQRLIYEQYFGPGTRLTVT.

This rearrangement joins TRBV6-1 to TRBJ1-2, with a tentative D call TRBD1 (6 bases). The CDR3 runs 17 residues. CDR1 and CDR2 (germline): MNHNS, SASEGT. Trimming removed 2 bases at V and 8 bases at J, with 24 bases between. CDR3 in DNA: TGTGCCAGCAGTGAATCGGTGGGGGCGTCAATCAGGGGAGGCTACACCTTC. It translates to CASSESVGASIRGGYTF.

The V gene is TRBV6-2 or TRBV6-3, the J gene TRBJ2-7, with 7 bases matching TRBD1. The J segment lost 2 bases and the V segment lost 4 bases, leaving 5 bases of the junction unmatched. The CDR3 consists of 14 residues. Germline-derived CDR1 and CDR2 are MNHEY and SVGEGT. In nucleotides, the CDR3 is TGTGCCAGCAGTTTCGCCGGACAGGCCTACGAGCAGTACTTC. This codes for CASSFAGQAYEQYF.

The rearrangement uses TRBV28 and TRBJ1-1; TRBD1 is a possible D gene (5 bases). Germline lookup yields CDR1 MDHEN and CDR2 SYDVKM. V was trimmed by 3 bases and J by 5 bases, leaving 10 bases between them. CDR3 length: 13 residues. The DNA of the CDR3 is TGTGCCAGCAGTTTGGGGGGACGGACTGAAGCTTTCTTT. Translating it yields CASSLGGRTEAFF.

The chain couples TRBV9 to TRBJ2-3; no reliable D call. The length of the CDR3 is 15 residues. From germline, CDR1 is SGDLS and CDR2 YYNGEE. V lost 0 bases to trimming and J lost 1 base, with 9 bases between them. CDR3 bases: TGTGCCAGCAGCGTAGGTAACCGGGGCACAGATACGCAGTATTTT. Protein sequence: CASSVGNRGTDTQYF. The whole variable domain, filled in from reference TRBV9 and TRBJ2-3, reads DSGVTQTPKHLITATGQRVTLRCSPRSGDLSVYWYQQSLDQGLQFLIQYYNGEERAKGNILERFSAQQFPDLHSELNLSSLELGDSALYFCASSVGNRGTDTQYFGPGTRLTVL.

The CDR3 spells CASGRGTQPQHF. In nucleotides, the CDR3 is TGTGCCAGCGGGAGGGGGACTCAGCCCCAGCATTTT. The V and J genes are TRBV9 and TRBJ1-5, with a weak D call TRBD1 (6 bases). V was shortened by 7 bases and J by 6 bases, with 11 bases between the two germline ends. Germline-derived CDR1 and CDR2 are SGDLS and YYNGEE. The CDR3 consists of 12 residues.

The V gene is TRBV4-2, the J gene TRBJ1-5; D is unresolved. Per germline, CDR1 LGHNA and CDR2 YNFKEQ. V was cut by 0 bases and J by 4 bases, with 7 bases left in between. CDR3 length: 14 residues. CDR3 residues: CASSQELLNQPQHF. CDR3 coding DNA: TGTGCCAGCAGCCAAGAACTTCTTAATCAGCCCCAGCATTTT.

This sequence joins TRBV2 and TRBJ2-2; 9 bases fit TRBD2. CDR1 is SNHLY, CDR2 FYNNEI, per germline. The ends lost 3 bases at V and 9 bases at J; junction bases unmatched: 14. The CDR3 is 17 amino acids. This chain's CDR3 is CASSDQPGLAYNRELFF. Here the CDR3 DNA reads TGTGCCAGCAGTGATCAGCCGGGACTAGCTTACAACCGGGAGCTGTTTTTT.

As DNA, the CDR3 is TGTGCCAGCTCACCGCAGACAGGGGTTGGAAACACCATATATTTT. Its translation: CASSPQTGVGNTIYF. V is TRBV18 and J is TRBJ1-3; 8 bases align to TRBD1. V dropped 3 bases and J dropped 3; count of bases not matched to a gene: 4. The CDR3 contains 15 residues. The germline V gene has CDR1 KGHSH and CDR2 LQKENI.

The CDR3 spells CSARDRMGYTF. CDR3 nucleotides: TGCAGTGCTAGAGATAGAATGGGCTACACCTTC. The gene calls are TRBV20-1 and TRBJ1-2; D uncertain. CDR1 is DFQATT and CDR2 is SNEGSKA in the germline V gene (reference sequence). CDR3 length: 11 residues. Trimming pared 0 bases from V and 8 bases from J, leaving 7 bases between.

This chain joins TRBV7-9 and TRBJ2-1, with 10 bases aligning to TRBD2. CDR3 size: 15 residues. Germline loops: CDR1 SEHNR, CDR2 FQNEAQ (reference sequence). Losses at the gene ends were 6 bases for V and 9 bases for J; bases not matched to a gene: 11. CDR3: CASRPLAGFKGEQFF. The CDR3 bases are TGTGCCAGCAGGCCACTAGCGGGGTTCAAGGGTGAGCAGTTCTTC.

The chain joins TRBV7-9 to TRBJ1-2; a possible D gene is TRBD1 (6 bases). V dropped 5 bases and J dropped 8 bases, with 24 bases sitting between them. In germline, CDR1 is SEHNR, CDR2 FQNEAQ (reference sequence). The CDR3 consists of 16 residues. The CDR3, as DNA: TGTGCCAGCAGCGACTGGACAGAGGGAATAGTCTACGGCTACACCTTC. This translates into CASSDWTEGIVYGYTF. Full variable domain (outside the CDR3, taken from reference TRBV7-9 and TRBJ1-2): DTGVSQNPRHKITKRGQNVTFRCDPISEHNRLYWYRQTLGQGPEFLTYFQNEAQLEKSRLLSDRFSAERPKGSFSTLEIQRTEQGDSAMYLCASSDWTEGIVYGYTFGSGTRLTVV.

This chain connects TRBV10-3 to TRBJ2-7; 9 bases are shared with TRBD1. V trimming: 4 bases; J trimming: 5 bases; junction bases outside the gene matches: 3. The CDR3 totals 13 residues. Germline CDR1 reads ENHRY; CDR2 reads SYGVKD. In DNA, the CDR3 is TGTGCCATCAGTGCGGGACAGGGCGACGAGCAGTACTTC. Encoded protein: CAISAGQGDEQYF.

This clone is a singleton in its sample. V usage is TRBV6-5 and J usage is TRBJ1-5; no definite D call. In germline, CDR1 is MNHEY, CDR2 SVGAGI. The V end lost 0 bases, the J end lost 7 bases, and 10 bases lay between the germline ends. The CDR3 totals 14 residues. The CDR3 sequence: CASSYSAGGQPQHF. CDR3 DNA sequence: TGTGCCAGCAGTTACTCAGCAGGTGGGCAGCCCCAGCATTTT.

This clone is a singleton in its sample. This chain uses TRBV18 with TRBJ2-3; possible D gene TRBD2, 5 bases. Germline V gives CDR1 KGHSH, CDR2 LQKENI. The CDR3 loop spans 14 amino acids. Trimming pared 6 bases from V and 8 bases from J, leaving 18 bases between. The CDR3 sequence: CASSPGESNPTQYF. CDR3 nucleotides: TGTGCCAGCTCGCCCGGGGAGAGCAACCCTACGCAGTATTTT.

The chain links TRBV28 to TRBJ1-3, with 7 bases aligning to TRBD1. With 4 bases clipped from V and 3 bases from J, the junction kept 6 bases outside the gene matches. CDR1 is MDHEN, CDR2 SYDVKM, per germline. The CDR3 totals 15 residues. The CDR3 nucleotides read TGTGCCAGCAGTTCCCCGGACAGGCGTGGAAACACCATATATTTT. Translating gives CASSSPDRRGNTIYF.

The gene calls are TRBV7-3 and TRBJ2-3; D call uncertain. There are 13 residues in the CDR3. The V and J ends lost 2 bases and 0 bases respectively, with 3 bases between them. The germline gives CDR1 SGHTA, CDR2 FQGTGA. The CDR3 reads CASSLQSTDTQYF. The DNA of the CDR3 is TGTGCCAGCAGCTTACAAAGCACAGATACGCAGTATTTT. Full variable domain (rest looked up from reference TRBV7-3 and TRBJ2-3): GAGVSQTPSNKVTEKGKYVELRCDPISGHTALYWYRQSLGQGPEFLIYFQGTGAADDSGLPNDRFFAVRPEGSVSTLKIQRTERGDSAVYLCASSLQSTDTQYFGPGTRLTVL.

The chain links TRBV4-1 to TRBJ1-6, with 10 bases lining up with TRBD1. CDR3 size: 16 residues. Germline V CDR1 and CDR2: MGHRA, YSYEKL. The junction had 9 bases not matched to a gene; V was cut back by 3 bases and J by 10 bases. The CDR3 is CASSHIWDRGGSPLHF. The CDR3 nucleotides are TGCGCCAGCAGCCACATATGGGACAGGGGTGGATCACCCCTCCACTTT.

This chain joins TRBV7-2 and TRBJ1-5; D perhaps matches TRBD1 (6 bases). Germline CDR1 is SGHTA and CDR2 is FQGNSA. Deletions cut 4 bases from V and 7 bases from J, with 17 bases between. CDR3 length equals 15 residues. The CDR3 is CASSYRGSMGQPQHF. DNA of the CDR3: TGTGCCAGCAGCTATAGGGGGTCGATGGGCCAGCCCCAGCATTTT.

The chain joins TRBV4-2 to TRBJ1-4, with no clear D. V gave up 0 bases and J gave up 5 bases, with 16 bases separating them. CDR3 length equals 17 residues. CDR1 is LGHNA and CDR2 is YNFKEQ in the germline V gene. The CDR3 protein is CASSQDFIAATNEKLFF. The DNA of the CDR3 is TGTGCCAGCAGCCAAGATTTTATTGCGGCGACCAATGAAAAACTGTTTTTT.

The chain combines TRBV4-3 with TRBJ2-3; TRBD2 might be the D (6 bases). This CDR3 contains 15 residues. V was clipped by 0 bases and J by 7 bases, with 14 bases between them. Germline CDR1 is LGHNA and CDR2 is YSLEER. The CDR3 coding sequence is TGCGCCAGCAGCCAAGATTACAGCGGGCCGAATACGCAGTATTTT. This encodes CASSQDYSGPNTQYF.

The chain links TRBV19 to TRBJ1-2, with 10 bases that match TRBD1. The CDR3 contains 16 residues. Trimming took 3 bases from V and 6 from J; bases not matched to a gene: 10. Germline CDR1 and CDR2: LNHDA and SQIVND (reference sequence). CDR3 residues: CASSIPPDRGLNGYTF. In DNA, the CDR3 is TGTGCCAGTAGTATCCCCCCCGACAGGGGGCTAAATGGCTACACCTTC.

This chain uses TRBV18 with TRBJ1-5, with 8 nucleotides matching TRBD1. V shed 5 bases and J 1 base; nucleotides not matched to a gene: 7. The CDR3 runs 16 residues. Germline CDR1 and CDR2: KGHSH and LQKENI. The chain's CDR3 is CASSTQGQGSNQPQHF. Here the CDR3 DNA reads TGTGCCAGCTCAACTCAAGGACAGGGCAGCAATCAGCCCCAGCATTTT.